A single sample gave rise to the 21 T cell receptor beta chains below, sequenced in a study of PD-1 blockade in classical Hodgkin lymphoma. Following autologous stem cell transplantation, relapse occurred in every patient, and exposure to brentuximab vedotin varied. This table comes from immunoSEQ multiplex PCR, and its TCRdb copy is limited to in-frame clones, with some not included. The sample contains 20,000 to 25,000 clones, around 67% of which appear only once. Material: peripheral blood mononuclear cells (PBMCs), obtained before the second cycle of nivolumab. These receptors originate from a human donor with classical Hodgkin lymphoma.

The chain links TRBV14 to TRBJ2-3, with 10 bases that match TRBD2. With 4 bases clipped from V and 2 bases from J, the junction kept 6 bases outside the gene matches. CDR3 length equals 16 residues. Looked up from germline, CDR1 is SGHDN and CDR2 is FVKESK. CDR3 in DNA: TGTGCCAGCAGCCGGAGGACTAGCGGATCCACAGATACGCAGTATTTT. Protein: CASSRRTSGSTDTQYF.

CDR3 loop: CASSTDPPSQPQHF. In DNA, the CDR3 is TGTGCCAGTAGTACAGACCCCCCCTCCCAGCCCCAGCATTTT. The chain couples TRBV19 to TRBJ1-5; D gene ambiguous. The CDR3 sequence is 14 residues long. Per the germline V gene, CDR1 is LNHDA and CDR2 is SQIVND (reference sequence). Trimming stripped 4 bases from V and 7 bases from J, with 14 bases between.

A few counts support this clone. V and J are TRBV7-8 and TRBJ2-5, with D unclear. Trimming took off 5 bases at V and 3 bases at J, with 10 bases between the two ends. The CDR3 covers 13 residues. Germline CDR1 reads SGHVS; CDR2 reads FQNEAQ. CDR3 DNA sequence: TGTGCCAGCAGCCCTCCTAGAGAAGAGACCCAGTACTTC. Translating it yields CASSPPREETQYF.

This rearrangement joins TRBV27 to TRBJ2-7; 9 nucleotides align to TRBD1. Per the germline V gene, CDR1 is MNHEY and CDR2 is SMNVEV (reference sequence). The V segment lost 3 bases and the J segment 4 bases; nucleotides outside the gene matches: 16. The CDR3 runs 18 residues. DNA for the CDR3: TGTGCCAGCAGTTTCCGGGGGCTCGAGACAGGGGGAAATTACGAGCAGTACTTC. Translated, it gives CASSFRGLETGGNYEQYF.

This clone was detected once. V usage is TRBV27 and J usage is TRBJ2-7, with 10 bases matching TRBD1. The junction had 17 bases not matched to a gene; V was cut back by 4 bases and J by 2 bases. Germline CDR1 is MNHEY and CDR2 is SMNVEV (reference sequence). The CDR3 runs to 19 residues. Written as DNA, the CDR3 is TGTGCCAGCAGTTACCGACAGGGGGCAACGGCCCTAAACACCTACGAGCAGTACTTC. Amino acid sequence: CASSYRQGATALNTYEQYF.

CDR3 loop: CASSEIHEQYF. The DNA of the CDR3 is TGTGCCAGCAGTGAGATCCACGAGCAGTACTTC. The chain recombines TRBV6-5 with TRBJ2-7; D unresolved. Between the trimmed V and J ends, which lost 5 bases and 5 bases, there was a span of 7 bases. Looked up from germline, CDR1 is MNHEY and CDR2 is SVGAGI. The CDR3 is 11 residues long.

The J gene is TRBJ2-7, the V gene TRBV28, with 9 bases that match TRBD1. The germline CDR1 and CDR2 sequences are MDHEN and SYDVKM. V shed 1 base, J shed 3 bases, and the junction held 10 bases outside the gene matches. The CDR3 is made up of 17 amino acids. CDR3 in DNA: TGTGCCAGCAGTTTATTCGTCATGGTGACAGGGGGCTACGAGCAGTACTTC. Residues: CASSLFVMVTGGYEQYF.

V and J are TRBV30 and TRBJ2-4, with unresolved D. The CDR3 contains 11 residues. Trimming shortened V by 8 bases and J by 1 base, and 6 bases separated the two germline ends. Germline V gene sequence: CDR1 GTSNPN, CDR2 SVGIG (reference sequence). The CDR3 protein is CAIGAKNIQYF. CDR3 nucleotide sequence: TGTGCCATCGGGGCCAAAAACATTCAGTACTTC.

The chain recombines TRBV10-1 with TRBJ2-2, with D maybe TRBD1 (5 bases). The CDR3 runs 16 residues. Germline V CDR1 and CDR2: WNHNN, SYGVQD (reference sequence). The V and J ends lost 6 bases and 5 bases respectively, with 19 bases between them. CDR3 protein: CASSGQGASLTGELFF. For the CDR3, the DNA is TGCGCCAGCAGCGGGCAAGGGGCCAGCCTGACCGGGGAGCTGTTTTTT.

The chain recombines TRBV7-9 with TRBJ1-5; no definite D call. From germline, CDR1 is SEHNR and CDR2 FQNEAQ (reference sequence). V was clipped by 4 bases and J by 8 bases, with 6 bases between them. This CDR3 spans 11 amino acids. In DNA form, the CDR3 reads TGTGCCAGCAGCTGGTGGAAGCCCCAGCATTTT. Translation: CASSWWKPQHF.

In DNA, the CDR3 is TGTGCCAGCAGGCTAACAGGGGGCTTAGAGACCCAGTACTTC. Translated, it gives CASRLTGGLETQYF. This rearrangement joins TRBV28 to TRBJ2-5; TRBD1 matches 9 bases. J was trimmed by 4 bases and V by 6 bases; bases with no gene match: 6. Germline CDR1 is MDHEN and CDR2 is SYDVKM. The CDR3 runs to 14 residues.

The V and J genes are TRBV10-1 and TRBJ2-2; D call uncertain. Looked up from germline, CDR1 is WNHNN and CDR2 is SYGVQD (reference sequence). Trimming pared 6 bases from V and 7 bases from J, leaving 15 bases between. The CDR3 consists of 14 residues. The CDR3 sequence is CASRTGAGGGELFF. The CDR3 region has the DNA TGCGCCAGCAGAACGGGCGCCGGTGGCGGGGAGCTGTTTTTT.

The gene calls are TRBV11-2 and TRBJ2-1; 10 nucleotides match TRBD2. The CDR3 covers 17 residues. The V gene end was trimmed by 0 bases and the J gene end by 4 bases; junction bases not matched to a gene: 6. Germline CDR1 SGHAT, CDR2 FQNNGV. CDR3 in amino acids: CASSLDLRTSGYNEQFF. The CDR3 bases are TGTGCCAGCAGCTTAGATCTTCGGACTAGCGGTTACAATGAGCAGTTCTTC.

The chain links TRBV6-5 to TRBJ1-5; 8 bases are a match to TRBD1. The CDR3 has 15 residues. Germline V gene lookup returns CDR1 MNHEY and CDR2 SVGAGI. With 2 bases clipped from V and 7 bases from J, the junction kept 7 bases outside the gene matches. CDR3 sequence (DNA): TGTGCCAGCAGTTACCATCCAGGGGGCGAGCAGCCCCAGCATTTT. This encodes CASSYHPGGEQPQHF.

The chain couples TRBV6-1 to TRBJ2-5, with D uncertain. The V end lost 4 bases, the J end lost 4 bases, and 10 bases lay between the germline ends. The CDR3 consists of 13 residues. CDR1 MNHNS and CDR2 SASEGT come from the germline V gene. In nucleotides, the CDR3 is TGTGCCAGCAGTGGGCAGCGTGGAGAGACCCAGTACTTC. This encodes CASSGQRGETQYF.

This clone was picked up one time. J is TRBJ1-1 and V is TRBV23-1; no clear D gene. TRBV23-1 is labeled an ORF, and its function is uncertain. V was cut by 2 bases and J by 0 bases, with 16 bases left in between. The CDR3 covers 17 residues. As DNA, the CDR3 is TGCGCCAGCAGTCAAGAGGGTCGCAGGAAGGTGAACACTGAAGCTTTCTTT. The encoded protein is CASSQEGRRKVNTEAFF.

This clone was detected only once. The chain uses TRBV19 and TRBJ2-6; 7 bases fit TRBD1. Unmatched junction bases numbered 5, after V lost 10 bases and J lost 2 bases. CDR3 length equals 14 residues. CDR1 is LNHDA and CDR2 is SQIVND in the germline V gene (reference sequence). CDR3 protein: CATRQGAGANVLTF. The CDR3 DNA follows: TGTGCCACGCGCCAGGGGGCTGGGGCCAACGTCCTGACTTTC.

This chain uses TRBV28 with TRBJ2-1; possible D gene TRBD1, 7 bases. The germline CDR1 and CDR2 sequences are MDHEN and SYDVKM. The CDR3 covers 16 residues. Trimming cost V 3 bases and J 4 bases, with 16 bases left between them. DNA for the CDR3: TGTGCCAGCAGTTTTACGGAGGGGGCGATGTACAATGAGCAGTTCTTC. Its protein is CASSFTEGAMYNEQFF.

The rearrangement links TRBV5-4 to TRBJ2-7, with D uncertain. V lost 5 bases to trimming and J lost 0 bases, with 9 bases between them. Germline V gene sequence: CDR1 SGHNT, CDR2 YYREEE (reference sequence). The CDR3 has 13 residues. In DNA form, the CDR3 reads TGTGCCAGCAGTAGAGACAACTCCTACGAGCAGTACTTC. Protein product: CASSRDNSYEQYF.

Here the CDR3 reads CSARHGETQYF. The CDR3 coding sequence is TGCAGTGCTAGGCACGGGGAGACCCAGTACTTC. The rearrangement uses TRBV20-1 and TRBJ2-5, with D hard to call. The ends were cut back, 3 bases at V and 5 bases at J, with 7 bases in the middle. The CDR3 runs 11 residues. Germline CDR1 is DFQATT and CDR2 is SNEGSKA (reference sequence).

The chain carries TRBV18 and TRBJ1-5; D call uncertain. Trimming left V 3 bases short and J 2 bases short, with 14 bases between. CDR1 is KGHSH and CDR2 is LQKENI in the germline V gene. The length of the CDR3 is 16 residues. CDR3 DNA: TGTGCCAGCTCACCCCCGGAGGGTTTTGGCAATCAGCCCCAGCATTTT. Protein product: CASSPPEGFGNQPQHF.